The 27 T cell receptor beta chains below come from one sample, sequenced in a study of beta chain features in type 1 diabetes. All of the isolated RNA was reverse transcribed, so expressed TCRB transcripts were sequenced. Produced via immunoSEQ multiplex PCR; TCRdb's table is partial and in-frame only. The data hold 130,000 to 150,000 clones, with 10% observed a single time. The sequenced sample consisted of naive CD4+ T cells from blood. The receptors stem from a man between 18 and 29 years old in good health.

This clone has a handful of counts. This sequence joins TRBV9 and TRBJ2-3, with 7 bases lining up with TRBD2. J was trimmed by 0 bases and V by 4 bases; bases with no gene match: 8. The CDR3 spans 16 residues. Looked up from germline, CDR1 is SGDLS and CDR2 is YYNGEE. CDR3 DNA sequence: TGTGCCAGCAGCCAGGCTCTAGCGGCTAGCACAGATACGCAGTATTTT. It translates to CASSQALAASTDTQYF.

This clone was seen a handful of times. The chain has TRBV9 and TRBJ2-1, with D perhaps matching TRBD2 (6 bases). This CDR3 spans 16 amino acids. Between the trimmed V and J ends, which lost 0 bases and 0 bases, there was a span of 10 bases. Germline CDR1 SGDLS, CDR2 YYNGEE. CDR3: CASSVARDSSYNEQFF. Here the CDR3 DNA reads TGTGCCAGCAGCGTAGCCCGGGACTCCTCCTACAATGAGCAGTTCTTC.

V is TRBV7-3 and J is TRBJ2-3, with a weak D call TRBD2 (5 bases). The CDR3 is 14 residues long. Germline CDR1 reads SGHTA; CDR2 reads FQGTGA. V was clipped by 7 bases and J by 0 bases, with 11 bases between them. CDR3 nucleotides: TGTGCCAGCAATGCGAGGGCTAGCACAGATACGCAGTATTTT. It is translated as CASNARASTDTQYF.

This chain joins TRBV19 and TRBJ1-5; 7 nucleotides match TRBD1. Germline-derived CDR1 and CDR2 are LNHDA and SQIVND (reference sequence). This CDR3 is built from 15 residues. V lost 5 bases, J lost 3 bases, and 7 bases stayed unmatched. The CDR3 loop reads CASSYLDRTNQPQHF. The CDR3 coding sequence is TGTGCCAGTAGTTACCTGGACAGGACCAATCAGCCCCAGCATTTT.

This clone came up a few times. The gene calls are TRBV7-2 and TRBJ2-7; 9 nucleotides line up with TRBD1. Trimming cost V 3 bases and J 1 base; bases outside gene matches: 4. The CDR3 consists of 15 residues. CDR1 is SGHTA, CDR2 FQGNSA, per germline. The CDR3 spells CASSFRDRDSYEQYF. CDR3 DNA sequence: TGTGCCAGCAGCTTTAGGGACAGGGATTCCTACGAGCAGTACTTC. The whole variable domain, filled in from reference TRBV7-2 and TRBJ2-7, reads GAGVSQSPSNKVTEKGKDVELRCDPISGHTALYWYRQSLGQGLEFLIYFQGNSAPDKSGLPSDRFSAERTGGSVSTLTIQRTQQEDSAVYLCASSFRDRDSYEQYFGPGTRLTVT.

A few counts support this clone. The V gene is TRBV5-1, the J gene TRBJ2-2; D not resolved. The CDR3 totals 15 residues. Per germline, CDR1 SGHRS and CDR2 YFSETQ. Trimming left V 1 base short and J 0 bases short, with 7 bases between. The CDR3: CASSLYTANTGELFF. The CDR3 DNA reads TGCGCCAGCAGCTTGTACACAGCGAACACCGGGGAGCTGTTTTTT. Complete variable domain (other parts from reference TRBV5-1 and TRBJ2-2): KAGVTQTPRYLIKTRGQQVTLSCSPISGHRSVSWYQQTPGQGLQFLFEYFSETQRNKGNFPGRFSGRQFSNSRSEMNVSTLELGDSALYLCASSLYTANTGELFFGEGSRLTVL.

This sequence joins TRBV5-4 and TRBJ2-3, with 14 bases identical to TRBD2. Germline-derived CDR1 and CDR2 are SGHNT and YYREEE (reference sequence). This CDR3 has 19 amino acids. The trim removed 0 bases at V and 0 bases at J, leaving 6 bases unmatched. CDR3 in DNA: TGTGCCAGCAGCTTGGCTTGGACTAGCGGGGGGCATAGCACAGATACGCAGTATTTT. This sequence encodes CASSLAWTSGGHSTDTQYF.

This rearrangement joins TRBV5-1 to TRBJ2-7; TRBD2 matches at 16 bases. Germline assignment: CDR1 SGHRS and CDR2 YFSETQ. V lost 4 bases to trimming and J lost 0 bases; unmatched junction nucleotides: 7. This CDR3 comprises 18 residues. The CDR3 loop reads CASSARGLAGGASYEQYF. The CDR3 region has the DNA TGCGCCAGCAGCGCAAGGGGACTAGCGGGGGGGGCCTCCTACGAGCAGTACTTC.

This clone has only a few counts. The chain links TRBV7-2 to TRBJ2-5; 15 positions match TRBD2. The CDR3 extends over 15 amino acids. The ends lost 10 bases at V and 3 bases at J; junction bases unmatched: 6. CDR1 and CDR2 (germline): SGHTA, FQGNSA. The CDR3 reads CAIRTSGGGKETQYF. The CDR3 nucleotides are TGTGCCATCAGGACTAGCGGGGGGGGCAAAGAGACCCAGTACTTC.

In DNA, the CDR3 is TGTGCCAGCAACCTACTAACAACTAATGAAAAACTGTTTTTT. Translation gives CASNLLTTNEKLFF. The chain combines TRBV6-1 with TRBJ1-4; D gene uncertain. Germline values: CDR1 MNHNS, CDR2 SASEGT. The CDR3 length is 14 residues. V was pared by 7 bases and J by 0 bases, with 9 bases between.

The chain combines TRBV28 with TRBJ2-7; 9 bases are shared with TRBD1. The germline gives CDR1 MDHEN, CDR2 SYDVKM. J lost 6 bases, V lost 3 bases, and 9 bases had no gene match. The CDR3 length is 15 residues. DNA of the CDR3: TGTGCCAGCAGTTTTTCGGGACAGGGCGTCGGCGAGCAGTACTTC. It yields the protein CASSFSGQGVGEQYF. Supplemented by reference TRBV28 and TRBJ2-7, the full variable domain reads DVKVTQSSRYLVKRTGEKVFLECVQDMDHENMFWYRQDPGLGLRLIYFSYDVKMKEKGDIPEGYSVSREKKERFSLILESASTNQTSMYLCASSFSGQGVGEQYFGPGTRLTVT.

This clone was seen a handful of times. The chain combines TRBV2 with TRBJ2-3; possibly TRBD1 for D (6 bases). The V end was cut by 8 bases, the J end by 0 bases, with 12 bases between. The CDR3 has 14 residues. The germline V gene encodes CDR1 SNHLY and CDR2 FYNNEI. CDR3 residues: CASLRGPSTDTQYF. The CDR3 DNA follows: TGTGCCAGCCTCAGGGGCCCTAGCACAGATACGCAGTATTTT.

This clone has only a few counts. The CDR3 spells CASSFVARSTDTQYF. CDR3 nucleotide sequence: TGTGCCAGCAGCTTCGTGGCAAGAAGTACAGATACGCAGTATTTT. The chain has TRBV7-9 and TRBJ2-3; D is uncertain. In germline, CDR1 is SEHNR, CDR2 FQNEAQ (reference sequence). V gave up 3 bases and J gave up 3 bases, with 13 bases separating them. The CDR3 extends over 15 amino acids.

Ten or more counts support this clone. This sequence joins TRBV14 and TRBJ1-5, with TRBD1 matching 9 bases. Germline CDR1 SGHDN, CDR2 FVKESK. V shed 4 bases and J 4 bases; nucleotides not matched to a gene: 11. The CDR3 extends over 17 amino acids. This CDR3 reads CASSRPTGGRGNQPQHF. As DNA, the CDR3 is TGTGCCAGCAGCCGCCCGACAGGGGGAAGGGGAAATCAGCCCCAGCATTTT.

J is TRBJ2-1 and V is TRBV7-2; TRBD2 might be the D (6 bases). The CDR3 is 17 residues long. The germline V gene has CDR1 SGHTA and CDR2 FQGNSA. Trimming shortened V by 5 bases and J by 0 bases, and 17 bases separated the two germline ends. The CDR3 loop is CASSPLGDSSSYNEQFF. The CDR3 DNA reads TGTGCCAGCAGCCCTCTCGGGGACTCGAGCTCCTACAATGAGCAGTTCTTC.

This sequence joins TRBV5-1 and TRBJ2-3, with 8 bases that match TRBD2. The junction had 6 bases not matched to a gene; V was cut back by 4 bases and J by 2 bases. In germline, CDR1 is SGHRS, CDR2 YFSETQ. The CDR3 has 15 amino acids. CDR3 sequence: CASSPGGATTDTQYF. As DNA, the CDR3 is TGCGCCAGCAGCCCGGGGGGGGCTACCACAGATACGCAGTATTTT.

This clone has just a few counts. The chain uses TRBV27 and TRBJ2-7; tentative D call: TRBD1 (5 bases). Per the germline V gene, CDR1 is MNHEY and CDR2 is SMNVEV (reference sequence). The CDR3 has 15 residues. Trimming removed 6 bases from V and 5 bases from J, with 20 bases in between. CDR3: CASRVLGQGWNEQYF. CDR3 in DNA: TGTGCCAGCAGGGTCCTCGGGCAGGGTTGGAACGAGCAGTACTTC.

The chain couples TRBV9 to TRBJ2-3; weak D call: TRBD1 (5 bases). CDR1 and CDR2 from the germline V gene are SGDLS and YYNGEE. The CDR3 runs to 16 residues. Trimming took off 0 bases at V and 0 bases at J, with 11 bases between the two ends. CDR3 protein: CASSVDRRWSTDTQYF. The DNA for the CDR3 is TGTGCCAGCAGCGTAGACAGGCGGTGGAGCACAGATACGCAGTATTTT.

Regarding this clone: At one boundary the junction diverges from the germline segment, which might be a read error. V and J are TRBV10-3 and TRBJ1-2, with a weak D call TRBD1 (6 bases). The germline V gene has CDR1 ENHRY and CDR2 SYGVKD. The CDR3 spans 15 residues. CDR3 region: CAISEMDSVNGLGWF. Written as DNA, the CDR3 is TGTGCCATCAGTGAGATGGACAGTGTAAACGGGCTGGGCTGGTTC.

This clone was seen a few times. J is TRBJ2-7 and V is TRBV7-2; 7 nucleotides align to TRBD1. This CDR3 contains 14 residues. Trimming took 5 bases from V and 3 from J; bases not matched to a gene: 7. CDR1 SGHTA and CDR2 FQGNSA come from the germline V gene. CDR3 amino acids: CASSARDRVYEQYF. As DNA, the CDR3 is TGTGCCAGCAGCGCCCGAGACAGGGTCTACGAGCAGTACTTC. Drawing the rest from reference TRBV7-2 and TRBJ2-7, the complete variable domain is GAGVSQSPSNKVTEKGKDVELRCDPISGHTALYWYRQSLGQGLEFLIYFQGNSAPDKSGLPSDRFSAERTGGSVSTLTIQRTQQEDSAVYLCASSARDRVYEQYFGPGTRLTVT.

This clone was recorded a few times. The chain joins TRBV5-1 to TRBJ2-7; 8 bases are shared with TRBD1. The J segment lost 5 bases and the V segment lost 5 bases, leaving 12 bases of the junction unmatched. Germline lookup yields CDR1 SGHRS and CDR2 YFSETQ. The CDR3 is 15 residues long. The CDR3 nucleotides are TGCGCCAGCAGACGCGGACAGGGTGCTTCTGACGAGCAGTACTTC. As protein: CASRRGQGASDEQYF.

V usage is TRBV28 and J usage is TRBJ1-4, with 9 nucleotides matching TRBD1. Germline CDR1 is MDHEN and CDR2 is SYDVKM. With V trimmed by 6 bases and J by 8 bases, 7 bases remained unmatched. The CDR3 runs 14 residues. The CDR3 reads CASSTGTGYEKLFF. DNA for the CDR3: TGTGCCAGCAGCACCGGGACAGGGTACGAAAAACTGTTTTTT.

A few counts support this clone. The chain uses TRBV9 and TRBJ2-3; TRBD2 matches 8 bases. Germline lookup yields CDR1 SGDLS and CDR2 YYNGEE. With 4 bases clipped from V and 1 base from J, the junction kept 8 bases outside the gene matches. The CDR3 is 16 amino acids. The CDR3 loop is CASSPPGGAGTDTQYF. The CDR3 nucleotides are TGTGCCAGCAGCCCCCCCGGGGGGGCCGGCACAGATACGCAGTATTTT.

This chain joins TRBV5-1 and TRBJ2-5, with 7 bases aligning to TRBD1. J lost 5 bases, V lost 4 bases, and 8 bases had no gene match. Germline CDR1 reads SGHRS; CDR2 reads YFSETQ. The CDR3 covers 14 residues. The CDR3 protein is CASSPETGEETQYF. The CDR3 DNA follows: TGCGCCAGCAGCCCTGAAACAGGGGAGGAGACCCAGTACTTC.

In this sample, this clone turned up a few times. The V call is TRBV9, the J call TRBJ2-2, with 11 bases identical to TRBD2. V dropped 2 bases and J dropped 4; count of bases not matched to a gene: 4. There are 16 residues in the CDR3. CDR1 is SGDLS, CDR2 YYNGEE, per germline. The CDR3: CASSVSGGGTTGELFF. Written as DNA, the CDR3 is TGTGCCAGCAGCGTTAGCGGGGGGGGAACCACCGGGGAGCTGTTTTTT.

This clone was seen only a few times. CDR3 sequence reads: CASRSNTGVETQYF. In nucleotides, the CDR3 is TGTGCCAGTCGAAGTAACACAGGGGTGGAGACCCAGTACTTC. This chain joins TRBV2 and TRBJ2-5; 7 nucleotides line up with TRBD1. From germline, CDR1 is SNHLY and CDR2 FYNNEI. J lost 5 bases, V lost 9 bases, and 12 bases had no gene match. The CDR3 loop spans 14 amino acids. Complete variable domain (other parts from reference TRBV2 and TRBJ2-5): EPEVTQTPSHQVTQMGQEVILRCVPISNHLYFYWYRQILGQKVEFLVSFYNNEISEKSEIFDDQFSVERPDGSNFTLKIRSTKLEDSAMYFCASRSNTGVETQYFGPGTRLLVL.

The chain recombines TRBV7-6 with TRBJ2-7, with D perhaps matching TRBD1 (5 bases). Germline lookup yields CDR1 SGHVS and CDR2 FNYEAQ. This CDR3 has 15 amino acids. Trimming removed 0 bases from V and 7 bases from J, with 16 bases in between. Here the CDR3 reads CASSLAYRLPREQYF. In nucleotides, the CDR3 is TGTGCCAGCAGCTTAGCGTACAGGCTCCCAAGGGAGCAGTACTTC.